What follows are 3 T cell receptor beta chains derived from one specimen sequenced in a study of early T cells in non-severe SARS-CoV-2 infection. From the 5' RACE reads, TCRdb called clonotypes with MiXCR, one entry per CDR3 protein. The sample contains about 40,000 distinct CDR3 sequences, 23% of which appear only once. The material was whole blood, obtained at baseline. The receptors were gathered from an adult who was a healthcare worker with PCR-confirmed SARS-CoV-2 infection or an uninfected control (not recorded which).

This sequence joins TRBV12-3 or TRBV12-4 and TRBJ2-4; D might be TRBD1 (5 bases). The CDR3 spans 12 residues. V was shortened by 4 bases and J by 4 bases, with 5 bases between the two germline ends. The CDR3 loop reads CASSYRKNIQYF. In nucleotides, the CDR3 is TGTGCCAGCAGTTACAGGAAAAACATTCAGTACTTC.

This clonotype was seen only once. The chain is built from TRBV6-5 and TRBJ2-7; tentative D call: TRBD1 (6 bases). CDR1 is MNHEY, CDR2 SVGAGI, per germline. The V and J ends lost 2 bases and 4 bases respectively, with 12 bases between them. The CDR3 totals 14 residues. The CDR3 coding sequence is TGTGCCAGCAGTTACGGGGGCGAAGGTTACGAGCAGTACTTC. Residues: CASSYGGEGYEQYF.

This clonotype is medium-sized in the sample. The rearrangement joins TRBV9 to TRBJ1-4; tentatively, D is TRBD1 (6 bases). The length of the CDR3 is 15 residues. Germline V CDR1 and CDR2: SGDLS, YYNGEE. Between the trimmed V and J ends, which lost 3 bases and 7 bases, there was a span of 16 bases. CDR3 in DNA: TGTGCCAGCAGCGAGGCCGGGACATCCGGTGAAAAACTGTTTTTT. Its translation is CASSEAGTSGEKLFF.